A selection of T cell receptor beta chains follows, all from one sample in a study of CD8 T cells in Susac syndrome. TCRdb fed the immunoSEQ multiplex PCR reads into MiXCR, producing one record per CDR3 protein. This table has about 300,000 distinct CDR3 sequences, under 95% appearing once. The sample consisted of CD4+ T cells from PBMCs. These receptors were collected from a human donor with multiple sclerosis. Each CDR3 is given with its conserved first and last residue. A D gene is named only where the DNA matches it firmly. Clone size is not always given. Where it is, it says once, few, many or a class for expanded clones.

D | length | J | V | size | CDR3 | DNA
. | 13 | TRBJ2-7 | TRBV2 | few | CASSGPLGGSQYF | TGTGCCAGCAGTGGGCCCTTGGGGGGCTCGCAGTACTTC
TRBD1 | 13 | TRBJ1-1 | TRBV24-1 | . | CATSDSGGAGAFF | TGTGCCACCAGTGATTCAGGGGGCGCGGGGGCTTTCTTT
. | 13 | TRBJ1-5 | TRBV5-5 | . | CASSFYEDQPQHF | TGTGCCAGCAGCTTCTACGAGGATCAGCCCCAGCATTTT
. | 17 | TRBJ1-1 | TRBV11-3 | . | CASSLGQGPGVNTEAFF | TGTGCCAGCAGCTTGGGGCAGGGGCCGGGCGTGAACACTGAAGCTTTCTTT
TRBD2 | 16 | TRBJ2-7 | TRBV29-1 | . | CSVQGTSGRFSYEQYF | TGCAGCGTCCAAGGGACTAGCGGGAGATTTTCCTACGAGCAGTACTTC
. | 12 | TRBJ2-5 | TRBV29-1 | . | CSAGASVETQYF | TGCAGCGCCGGTGCCTCAGTTGAGACCCAGTACTTC
TRBD1 | 15 | TRBJ1-2 | TRBV6-6 | . | CASSYSRDRVGGYTF | TGTGCCAGCAGTTACTCCCGGGACAGGGTTGGTGGCTACACCTTC
TRBD1 | 13 | TRBJ2-1 | TRBV7-2 | . | CASGRTGGTEQFF | TGTGCCAGCGGGCGGACAGGGGGTACTGAGCAGTTCTTC
. | 16 | TRBJ2-2 | TRBV19 | . | CASSVSRGAPAGELFF | TGTGCCAGTAGTGTATCCAGGGGCGCCCCCGCCGGGGAGCTGTTTTTT
. | 16 | TRBJ2-5 | TRBV20-1 | . | CSARSLRGLPQETQYF | TGCAGTGCTAGATCCTTAAGGGGCCTGCCCCAAGAGACCCAGTACTTC
TRBD1 | 18 | TRBJ1-1 | TRBV7-3 | . | CASSLRGSAGTGATEVFF | TGTGCCAGCAGTCTCCGCGGCAGCGCCGGGACAGGGGCCACTGAAGTTTTCTTT
. | 12 | TRBJ1-3 | TRBV12-3/TRBV12-4 | . | CASSPQVNTIYF | TGTGCCAGCAGCCCACAGGTCAACACCATATATTTT
. | 15 | TRBJ1-2 | TRBV4-1 | . | CASSPPPGANYGYTF | TGCGCCAGCAGCCCACCCCCGGGAGCTAACTATGGCTACACCTTC
. | 12 | TRBJ2-7 | TRBV20-1 | . | CSARQSSYEQYF | TGCAGTGCTAGACAGAGCTCCTACGAGCAGTACTTC
. | 11 | TRBJ2-4 | TRBV27 | . | CASWRGNIQYF | TGTGCCAGCTGGAGGGGGAACATTCAGTACTTC
. | 14 | TRBJ1-3 | TRBV20-1 | . | CSARTSGRGNTIYF | TGCAGTGCTAGGACAAGCGGGAGAGGAAACACCATATATTTT
TRBD2 | 17 | TRBJ2-5 | TRBV18 | . | CASSPKYGTSGEETQYF | TGTGCCAGCTCACCTAAGTACGGGACTAGCGGTGAAGAGACCCAGTACTTC
TRBD2 | 11 | TRBJ2-1 | TRBV20-1 | . | CSAGGRDEQFF | TGCAGTGCTGGCGGGAGAGATGAGCAGTTCTTC
. | 13 | TRBJ1-1 | TRBV9 | . | CASSTLPQSEAFF | TGTGCCAGCAGCACCCTCCCCCAGAGTGAAGCTTTCTTT
. | 13 | TRBJ2-5 | TRBV6-1 | . | CASRGGGEETQYF | TGTGCCAGCAGAGGGGGGGGAGAAGAGACCCAGTACTTC
TRBD2 | 17 | TRBJ2-1 | TRBV27 | once | CASSSKGFSGGAREQFF | TGTGCCAGCAGTTCCAAAGGGTTTAGCGGGGGGGCGAGGGAGCAGTTCTTC
TRBD1 | 14 | TRBJ2-3 | TRBV29-1 | . | CSVDGTGVGDTQYF | TGCAGCGTTGACGGGACAGGGGTAGGAGATACGCAGTATTTT
. | 14 | TRBJ1-4 | TRBV29-1 | . | CSVSRQATNEKLFF | TGCAGCGTAAGCCGACAGGCAACTAATGAAAAACTGTTTTTT
TRBD1 | 14 | TRBJ1-1 | TRBV20-1 | . | CSAPSDRGNTEAFF | TGCAGTGCACCCTCGGACAGGGGGAACACTGAAGCTTTCTTT
TRBD2 | 15 | TRBJ2-7 | TRBV7-2 | . | CASSLGLAIPYEQYF | TGTGCCAGCAGCTTAGGACTAGCAATCCCCTACGAGCAGTACTTC
. | 13 | TRBJ1-1 | TRBV7-9 | . | CASSLGQPETAFF | TGTGCCAGCAGCCTCGGACAACCTGAGACGGCTTTCTTT
. | 13 | TRBJ2-7 | TRBV5-1 | . | CASSYSPGNEQYF | TGCGCCAGCAGTTACTCTCCAGGGAACGAGCAGTACTTC
. | 16 | TRBJ1-2 | TRBV4-1 | . | CASSQVPREDTPGYTF | TGCGCCAGCAGCCAAGTCCCCCGTGAGGACACCCCTGGCTACACCTTC
. | 13 | TRBJ2-1 | TRBV9 | . | CASSVVAKREQFF | TGTGCCAGCAGCGTAGTGGCGAAGCGTGAGCAGTTCTTC
. | 12 | TRBJ2-3 | TRBV20-1 | . | CSARAFGDTQYF | TGCAGTGCTAGAGCGTTTGGGGATACGCAGTATTTT
. | 15 | TRBJ1-2 | TRBV15 | . | CATSRDRGGNYGYTF | TGTGCCACCAGCAGAGACCGGGGCGGTAACTATGGCTACACCTTC
TRBD2 | 18 | TRBJ2-1 | TRBV20-1 | . | CSASHRGLAGARYNEQFF | TGCAGTGCTAGCCACAGGGGACTAGCGGGAGCCCGCTACAATGAGCAGTTCTTC
TRBD2 | 15 | TRBJ2-3 | TRBV6-6 | . | CASSPTGAGARTQYF | TGTGCCAGCAGTCCGACCGGAGCGGGGGCTAGGACGCAGTATTTT
. | 11 | TRBJ2-2 | TRBV20-1 | . | CSARRDGELFF | TGCAGTGCGCGAAGGGACGGGGAGCTGTTTTTT
TRBD2 | 15 | TRBJ2-2 | TRBV5-4 | . | CASSFPSSGSGELFF | TGTGCCAGCAGCTTTCCTTCTAGCGGGAGCGGGGAGCTGTTTTTT
TRBD2 | 15 | TRBJ2-5 | TRBV29-1 | . | CSGGTSGAPQETQYF | TGCAGCGGGGGGACTAGCGGAGCACCCCAAGAGACCCAGTACTTC
. | 12 | TRBJ2-3 | TRBV10-3 | . | CATKDPADTQYF | TGTGCCACCAAAGACCCGGCAGATACGCAGTATTTT
. | 13 | TRBJ2-3 | TRBV10-1 | . | CASSEMTEDTQYF | TGCGCCAGCAGTGAGATGACAGAAGATACGCAGTATTTT
. | 13 | TRBJ2-3 | TRBV11-2 | . | CASSLSVTDTQYF | TGTGCCAGCAGCCTGAGTGTTACAGATACGCAGTATTTT
. | 16 | TRBJ2-1 | TRBV12-3/TRBV12-4 | once | CASSLVLGGTYNEQFF | TGTGCCAGCAGTTTAGTCTTGGGCGGGACCTACAATGAGCAGTTCTTC
. | 15 | TRBJ2-5 | TRBV4-3 | . | CASSQEGTAGETQYF | TGCGCCAGCAGCCAAGAAGGGACGGCGGGGGAGACCCAGTACTTC
. | 12 | TRBJ1-5 | TRBV30 | . | CAWSVENQPQHF | TGTGCCTGGAGTGTGGAGAATCAGCCCCAGCATTTT
. | 13 | TRBJ1-2 | TRBV3-1 | few | CASSQDRALGYTF | TGTGCCAGCAGCCAAGACAGAGCGCTTGGCTACACCTTC
. | 14 | TRBJ1-2 | TRBV6-5 | . | CASSYSSRAHGYTF | TGTGCCAGCAGTTACTCGAGTAGGGCGCATGGCTACACCTTC
. | 13 | TRBJ1-1 | TRBV20-1 | . | CSAGGGVGTEAFF | TGCAGTGCCGGAGGGGGTGTCGGCACTGAAGCTTTCTTT
. | 13 | TRBJ2-7 | TRBV12-3/TRBV12-4 | . | CASSLSVTYEQYF | TGTGCCAGCAGTTTATCGGTAACCTACGAGCAGTACTTC
TRBD2 | 17 | TRBJ2-3 | TRBV10-1 | . | CASSETSAGGREDTQYF | TGCGCCAGCAGTGAAACATCAGCGGGGGGGCGTGAAGATACGCAGTATTTT
TRBD1 | 14 | TRBJ2-7 | TRBV6-6 | . | CASSRGQGRNEQYF | TGTGCCAGCAGTCGAGGACAGGGGAGGAACGAGCAGTACTTC
. | 13 | TRBJ2-6 | TRBV7-2 | . | CASSRAGANVLTF | TGTGCCAGCAGTCGGGCTGGGGCCAACGTCCTGACTTTC
. | 15 | TRBJ2-3 | TRBV20-1 | . | CSARAGSVAADTQYF | TGCAGTGCTAGAGCCGGGTCTGTGGCGGCAGATACGCAGTATTTT